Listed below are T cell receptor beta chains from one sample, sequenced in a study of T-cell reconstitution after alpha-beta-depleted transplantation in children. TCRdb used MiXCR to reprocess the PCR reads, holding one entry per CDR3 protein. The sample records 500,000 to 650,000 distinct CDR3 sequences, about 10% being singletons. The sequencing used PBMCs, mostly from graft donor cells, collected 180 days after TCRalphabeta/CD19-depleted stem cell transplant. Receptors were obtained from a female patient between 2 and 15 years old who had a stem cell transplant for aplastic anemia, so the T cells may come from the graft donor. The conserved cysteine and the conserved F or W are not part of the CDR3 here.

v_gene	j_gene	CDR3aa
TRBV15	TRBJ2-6	ATSRAVKYSGANVLT
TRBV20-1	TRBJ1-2	SAISPGQGAYGYT
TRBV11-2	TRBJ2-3	ATWTVSTDTQY
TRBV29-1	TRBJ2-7	SVGRDGSYEQY
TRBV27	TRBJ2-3	ASSLSLGVHRDTQY
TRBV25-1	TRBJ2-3	ASSDLGLAGGVTDTQY
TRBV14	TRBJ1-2	ASSQLIGQSHYGYT
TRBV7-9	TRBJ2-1	ASSARLAGIYNEQF
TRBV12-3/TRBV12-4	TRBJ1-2	ASSPGQGTNYGYT
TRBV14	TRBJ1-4	ASSHLGGKLF
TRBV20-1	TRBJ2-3	SAIWDRGTTDTQY
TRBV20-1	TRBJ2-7	SAHRSVSYEQY
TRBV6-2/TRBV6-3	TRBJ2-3	ASWVGGPGTDTQY
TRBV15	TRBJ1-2	ATSRVRAGTYGYT
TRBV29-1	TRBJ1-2	SGFAGVRGYT
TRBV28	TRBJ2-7	ATFPLSTATYEQY
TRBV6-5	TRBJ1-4	ASSYSGRTEKLF
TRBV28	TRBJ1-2	ASSLYPGQGKANYGYT
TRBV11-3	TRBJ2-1	ASSSSSNEQF
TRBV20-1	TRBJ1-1	SAPAGGLPEAF
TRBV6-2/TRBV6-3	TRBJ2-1	ASSYKRYSYNEQF
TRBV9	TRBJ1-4	ASSVDRIGEKLF
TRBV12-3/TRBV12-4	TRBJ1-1	ASSQTLNTEAF
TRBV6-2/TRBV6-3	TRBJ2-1	ASSYSGLSYNEQF
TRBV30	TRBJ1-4	AWSPGTKKKLF
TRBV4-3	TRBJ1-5	ASPGRDRHSNQPQH
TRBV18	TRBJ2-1	ASSLGLAGPDNEQF
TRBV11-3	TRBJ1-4	ASSLGMGATNEKLF
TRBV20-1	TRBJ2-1	SAVSGSGGEQF
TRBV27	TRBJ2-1	ASTHVRKFGNEQF
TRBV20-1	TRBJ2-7	SARDTGSYEQY
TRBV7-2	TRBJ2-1	ASSPGTSGKGEQF
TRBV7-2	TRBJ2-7	ASSPANRFDYEQY
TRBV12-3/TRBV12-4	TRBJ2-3	ASSLLLAGDKYTQY
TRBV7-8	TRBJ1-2	ASSSKGQGVVGYT
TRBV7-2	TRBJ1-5	ASSPRDREYSNQPQH
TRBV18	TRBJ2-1	ASSPALAGGPYEQF
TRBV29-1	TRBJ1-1	SVQGTSNTEAF
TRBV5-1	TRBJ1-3	ASSLARGNSGNTIY
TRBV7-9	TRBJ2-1	ASSLAETRQNNEQF